The sequence of this T cell receptor beta chain was determined in a study of T cells in localized non-small cell lung cancer. Overall study results and limits: Uninvolved nearby lung showed the greatest T cell clonality, exceeding that found in tumor. In the blood, greater T cell density corresponded to longer overall survival. When the top 100 tumor clones were examined, a median around 58 of them also appeared in the adjacent lung, which was paired and uninvolved. Because sequencing included only one region (of the tumor), heterogeneity remains possible.

V was clipped by 3 bases and J by 0 bases, with 17 bases between them. This CDR3 contains 17 residues. Germline V gene lookup returns CDR1 MNHEY and CDR2 SMNVEV (reference sequence). This clone occurred once. Antigen specificity is unknown. Profiling relied on immunoSEQ multiplex PCR, and the TCRdb table lists in-frame clones only, not all of them. The repertoire consists of about 39,000 clones, with roughly 83% occurring once and the leading ten covering 30% to 40%. The input for sequencing was PBMCs, taken before any cancer treatment. The source is a woman aged 40-75 years with stage II squamous cell lung carcinoma. The chain combines TRBV27 with TRBJ1-1; a possible D gene is TRBD1 (5 bases). Here the CDR3 DNA reads TGTGCCAGCAGTTTTTCGGTTAGGGGCGGTCTGAACACTGAAGCTTTCTTT. Residues: CASSFSVRGGLNTEAFF.